The T cell receptor (beta chain) under discussion was sequenced for a study of blood T cell repertoires in COVID-19. Study information: Samples representing acute and convalescent COVID-19 were sourced from the United States, Italy and Spain.

Assay used: immunoSEQ multiplex PCR; TCRdb lists only in-frame clones, some missing. The sample records 200,000 to 250,000 clones, 80% to 85% being singletons. The germline CDR1 and CDR2 sequences are KGHDR and SFDVKD. V dropped 4 bases and J dropped 5 bases, with 14 bases sitting between them. The CDR3 is 15 amino acids. The clonotype comes from a woman aged 30 to 39 who had recovered from COVID-19. V usage is TRBV24-1 and J usage is TRBJ1-5; D is possibly TRBD1 (6 bases). Source material: peripheral blood. CDR3 amino acids: CATSDTTGLDQPQHF. DNA for the CDR3: TGTGCCACCAGTGACACGACAGGCCTCGATCAGCCCCAGCATTTT.